Included here is one T cell receptor (beta chain) sequence, with context. The antigen is undetermined. PCR was performed a second time for roughly 6 to 12 cycles using a sample-barcoded 5' primer and a J-beta primer mix. From the 5' RACE reads, TCRdb called clonotypes with MiXCR, one entry per CDR3 protein. The table lists about 640,000 distinct CDR3 sequences, 58% of them singletons. This entry belongs to a study of blood T cells in healthy people across ages. General study findings and limits: The CMV status of each donor remained undetermined, and this could have confounded shifts in expanded clonotypes. It was found that TCR beta diversity correlated strongly with the percentage of naive T cells.

Sequenced: blood. This clonotype originated in a man between 60 and 75 years old in good health.

The CDR3 loop reads CASTSGTDPEKLFF. CDR3 DNA sequence: TGTGCCAGCACCTCCGGGACCGATCCTGAAAAACTGTTTTTT. The chain links TRBV6-1 to TRBJ1-4; the D gene is possibly TRBD1 (5 bases). Trimming took off 7 bases at V and 7 bases at J, with 16 bases between the two ends. This CDR3 is 14 amino acids long. CDR1 MNHNS and CDR2 SASEGT come from the germline V gene.